What follows is one T cell receptor beta chain and its context. Antigen: not known. The data are from a study of siplizumab effects on memory and regulatory T cells. Here immunoSEQ multiplex PCR was the method, and the copy in TCRdb shows in-frame clones only, minus some. The data hold fewer than 70,000 clones, with 80% to 90% observed a single time. Trimming removed 4 bases from V and 0 bases from J, with 12 bases in between. The CDR3 has 15 residues. Germline loops: CDR1 MNHEY, CDR2 SVGAGI. Regarding the study as a whole: Contribution to the alloresponse seemed major for naive T cells, which also seemed more diverse than memory cells. With siplizumab, cumulative frequency of CD4+ memory-derived alloreactive sequences dropped significantly. Unstimulated subsets were the mapping target of only a minor fraction of alloreactive clones.

Input material: Tregs sorted from blood. The TCR sequence derives from a human donor in good health. The chain combines TRBV6-5 with TRBJ2-5, with D maybe TRBD2 (5 bases). The CDR3 nucleotides read TGTGCCAGCAGTTCGGTGGGAGAGTACCAAGAGACCCAGTACTTC. Amino acids: CASSSVGEYQETQYF.